These 22 T cell receptor beta chains came from one sample sequenced in a study of blood T cells in healthy people across ages. Then a second PCR, running roughly 7 to 11 cycles, was carried out with a sample-barcoded 5' primer and a J-beta primer mix. TCRdb re-analysed the 5' RACE reads in MiXCR, keeping a single row per CDR3 protein. This sample has 1.6 million or so distinct CDR3 sequences; about 31% occur once, and the top ten carry approximately 10%. Sequencing input: blood. These receptors all come from a woman aged 30 to 39 in good health.

On this clonotype itself: This may stem from a read error, because a much larger clone lies one nucleotide away. The V call is TRBV2, the J call TRBJ2-3; a possible D gene is TRBD2 (5 bases). V lost 4 bases, J lost 2 bases, and 10 bases lay in between. The germline gives CDR1 SNHLY, CDR2 FYNNEI. The CDR3 contains 14 residues. The CDR3 loop reads CASSARGPTDTQYF. CDR3 nucleotides: TGTGCCAGCAGTGCGAGAGGGCCCACAGATACGCAGTATTTT.

This clonotype has a handful of counts. The rearrangement uses TRBV9 and TRBJ2-1; the D gene is possibly TRBD2 (6 bases). The CDR3 has 14 amino acids. V was trimmed by 0 bases and J by 5 bases, leaving 9 bases between them. Germline assignment: CDR1 SGDLS and CDR2 YYNGEE. CDR3 in amino acids: CASSVASDDNEQFF. In DNA, the CDR3 is TGTGCCAGCAGCGTAGCTAGCGATGACAATGAGCAGTTCTTC.

This chain links TRBV9 with TRBJ1-2; D perhaps matches TRBD1 (5 bases). The CDR3 sequence is 17 residues long. Germline V gene sequence: CDR1 SGDLS, CDR2 YYNGEE. Deletions cut 0 bases from V and 8 bases from J, with 23 bases between. The CDR3 DNA reads as TGTGCCAGCAGCGTAGACCCAGAGGTTTTGCCCCGGGGGGGCTACACCTTC. This encodes CASSVDPEVLPRGGYTF.

This chain uses TRBV9 with TRBJ1-2, with D hard to call. CDR3 length: 13 residues. The germline CDR1 and CDR2 sequences are SGDLS and YYNGEE. V lost 4 bases to trimming and J lost 6 bases, with 13 bases between them. CDR3 in amino acids: CASSSRAPHGYTF. The CDR3 DNA reads TGTGCCAGCAGCTCCCGAGCCCCCCATGGCTACACCTTC.

In its sample, this clonotype was seen a few times. The genes are TRBV12-3 or TRBV12-4 and TRBJ1-6; D possibly corresponds to TRBD1 (5 bases). V lost 4 bases and J lost 9, with 13 bases in between. This CDR3 has 14 residues. The CDR3 reads CASSSEGLGSPLHF. The CDR3 coding sequence is TGTGCCAGCAGTTCTGAGGGGTTAGGTTCACCCCTCCACTTT.

V gene TRBV6-5 combines with J gene TRBJ2-3; D is ambiguous. Germline-derived CDR1 and CDR2 are MNHEY and SVGAGI. The length of the CDR3 is 14 residues. V was pared by 0 bases and J by 4 bases, with 8 bases between. This CDR3 reads CASSYSTVADTQYF. CDR3 bases: TGTGCCAGCAGTTACTCTACCGTGGCAGATACGCAGTATTTT.

This chain uses TRBV13 with TRBJ2-7; 9 bases agree with TRBD2. The CDR3 contains 16 residues. V shed 5 bases and J 2 bases; nucleotides not matched to a gene: 10. Germline CDR1 is PRHDT and CDR2 is FYEKMQ (reference sequence). CDR3 DNA sequence: TGTGCCAGCAGCCCCCAACCAGCGGGGGGCCCCTACGAGCAGTACTTC. Encoded protein: CASSPQPAGGPYEQYF.

The chain employs TRBV3-1 and TRBJ2-1; maybe TRBD2 (5 bases). Trimming shortened V by 0 bases and J by 12 bases, and 18 bases separated the two germline ends. CDR3 length: 15 amino acids. Germline lookup yields CDR1 LGHDT and CDR2 YNNKEL (reference sequence). As DNA, the CDR3 is TGTGCCAGCAGCCAAGATTCGCTCGTAGGGAGATTGCAGTTCTTC. Its protein is CASSQDSLVGRLQFF.

The chain is built from TRBV12-3 or TRBV12-4 and TRBJ1-5; the D gene is possibly TRBD1 (5 bases). Trimming stripped 1 base from V and 4 bases from J, with 14 bases between. The CDR3 is made up of 16 amino acids. As DNA, the CDR3 is TGTGCCAGCAGTTTAGGGGGCCTGGGACGGAATCAGCCCCAGCATTTT. As protein: CASSLGGLGRNQPQHF.

This chain links TRBV7-2 with TRBJ1-4; TRBD1 aligns across 10 bases. J lost 4 bases, V lost 6 bases, and 5 bases had no gene match. Germline V gene lookup returns CDR1 SGHTA and CDR2 FQGNSA. The CDR3 length is 15 residues. The CDR3 DNA is TGTGCCAGCAGAAGACAGGGGGCGAGTAATGAAAAACTGTTTTTT. Protein: CASRRQGASNEKLFF.

This clonotype was picked up many times. This chain connects TRBV20-1 to TRBJ2-7; D possibly corresponds to TRBD2 (5 bases). CDR3 length: 14 residues. V was trimmed by 6 bases and J by 0 bases, leaving 15 bases between them. Germline CDR1 reads DFQATT; CDR2 reads SNEGSKA (reference sequence). CDR3 residues: CSAEVWQASYEQYF. The CDR3 DNA sequence: TGCAGTGCGGAGGTGTGGCAGGCCTCCTACGAGCAGTACTTC.

CDR3 in DNA: TGTGCCAGCAGTGTAGCCGGGGATTTAGAAGCTTTCTTT. Amino acid sequence: CASSVAGDLEAFF. The rearrangement links TRBV6-2 or TRBV6-3 to TRBJ1-1; no firm D call. Trimming pared 5 bases from V and 8 bases from J, leaving 15 bases between. From germline, CDR1 is MNHEY and CDR2 SVGEGT. The CDR3 consists of 13 residues.

The chain is built from TRBV7-9 and TRBJ2-1, with 12 positions matching TRBD2. The CDR3 covers 14 residues. V lost 7 bases, J lost 6 bases, and 4 bases stayed unmatched. Looked up from germline, CDR1 is SEHNR and CDR2 is FQNEAQ (reference sequence). The CDR3 is CASKILAGGNEQFF. In nucleotides, the CDR3 is TGTGCCAGCAAAATACTAGCGGGGGGCAATGAGCAGTTCTTC.

This clonotype was detected only a few times. V gene TRBV20-1 combines with J gene TRBJ2-1; no clear D. The CDR3 contains 12 residues. The germline V gene encodes CDR1 DFQATT and CDR2 SNEGSKA (reference sequence). V lost 3 bases to trimming and J lost 8 bases, with 11 bases between them. The CDR3 bases are TGCAGTGCTAGCCCTGGTCAGGATGAGCAGTTCTTC. Translation gives CSASPGQDEQFF.

The chain recombines TRBV6-1 with TRBJ2-7; 9 bases are shared with TRBD1. Per the germline V gene, CDR1 is MNHNS and CDR2 is SASEGT. The ends lost 2 bases at V and 3 bases at J; junction bases unmatched: 8. CDR3 length equals 16 residues. This CDR3 is CASSESAGTGYYEQYF. As DNA, the CDR3 is TGTGCCAGCAGTGAATCAGCCGGGACAGGGTACTACGAGCAGTACTTC.

The rearrangement uses TRBV7-9 and TRBJ2-1; 8 bases align to TRBD2. The length of the CDR3 is 15 residues. CDR1 and CDR2 (germline): SEHNR, FQNEAQ (reference sequence). With V trimmed by 0 bases and J by 8 bases, 6 bases remained unmatched. The CDR3 region is CASSLAAGVIDEQFF. The CDR3 DNA reads as TGTGCCAGCAGCTTAGCAGCGGGAGTTATCGATGAGCAGTTCTTC.

CDR3 loop: CSAPPTMNTEAFF. CDR3 nucleotide sequence: TGCAGTGCTCCCCCTACAATGAACACTGAAGCTTTCTTT. The gene calls are TRBV20-1 and TRBJ1-1; D gene uncertain. This CDR3 has 13 residues. V was pared by 5 bases and J by 0 bases, with 10 bases between. Germline CDR1 and CDR2: DFQATT and SNEGSKA (reference sequence).

J is TRBJ1-1 and V is TRBV28; D is possibly TRBD1 (5 bases). V lost 7 bases, J lost 6 bases, and 18 bases lay in between. The length of the CDR3 is 14 residues. In germline, CDR1 is MDHEN, CDR2 SYDVKM. Written as DNA, the CDR3 is TGTGCCAGCACAGTTATGACAGAGGGTCCTGAAGCTTTCTTT. This translates into CASTVMTEGPEAFF.

The chain uses TRBV20-1 and TRBJ2-7; maybe TRBD1 (6 bases). V was cut by 1 base and J by 2 bases, with 12 bases left in between. The CDR3 has 14 amino acids. Germline CDR1 and CDR2: DFQATT and SNEGSKA (reference sequence). The CDR3 DNA follows: TGCAGTGCTAGAGTCGACAGGTCGGCCTACGAGCAGTACTTC. It specifies CSARVDRSAYEQYF.

A few counts support this clonotype. CDR3 region: CASSLGELYEQYF. The CDR3 nucleotides read TGTGCCAGCAGTCTGGGGGAACTCTACGAGCAGTACTTC. The V and J genes are TRBV7-9 and TRBJ2-7; D may match TRBD1 or TRBD2 (5 bases each). Germline-derived CDR1 and CDR2 are SEHNR and FQNEAQ (reference sequence). The CDR3 spans 13 residues. With 6 bases removed from V and 3 bases from J, the gap between germline ends came to 12 bases.

This clonotype occurred many times. The chain employs TRBV28 and TRBJ2-1; D not certain. V was clipped by 6 bases and J by 9 bases, with 12 bases between them. CDR1 MDHEN and CDR2 SYDVKM come from the germline V gene. This CDR3 has 12 amino acids. The CDR3 DNA is TGTGCCAGCAGCCTTGGGTTTGGTGAGCAGTTCTTC. Translated: CASSLGFGEQFF. Filled out from reference TRBV28 and TRBJ2-1, the complete variable domain reads DVKVTQSSRYLVKRTGEKVFLECVQDMDHENMFWYRQDPGLGLRLIYFSYDVKMKEKGDIPEGYSVSREKKERFSLILESASTNQTSMYLCASSLGFGEQFFGPGTRLTVL.

The chain employs TRBV6-1 and TRBJ2-5; 8 bases align to TRBD2. This CDR3 is built from 15 residues. Trimming took 11 bases from V and 1 from J; bases not matched to a gene: 12. The germline gives CDR1 MNHNS, CDR2 SASEGT. The CDR3 DNA reads TGTGCCTCCAACCCCAAGCGGGGGCCCCAAGAGACCCAGTACTTC. Its translation: CASNPKRGPQETQYF.